These 18 T cell receptor beta chains came from one sample sequenced in a study of CD8+ T cells in alopecia areata. The study team obtained lesional scalp punch biopsies and peripheral blood from alopecia areata patients. Extraction and reverse transcription of RNA yielded cDNA as the sequencing template. Using immunoSEQ multiplex PCR, the repertoire was profiled, and TCRdb retains in-frame clones only, with some absent. The sample holds about 19,000 clones, approximately 70% seen once. This specimen was skin, taken at week 0. These receptors all come from a human donor with alopecia areata.

The V call is TRBV15, the J call TRBJ2-1; TRBD2 aligns across 12 bases. Germline values: CDR1 LNHNV, CDR2 YYDKDF (reference sequence). This CDR3 contains 17 residues. The V and J ends lost 3 bases and 10 bases, in that order; junction bases with no gene match: 13. CDR3: CATSRGALAGGPEEQFF. The CDR3 nucleotides are TGTGCCACCAGCAGGGGGGCCCTAGCGGGGGGGCCCGAGGAGCAGTTCTTC.

The sample holds one count of this clone. The chain has TRBV4-3 and TRBJ2-7; D remains unclear. This CDR3 spans 14 amino acids. Germline loops: CDR1 LGHNA, CDR2 YSLEER. Trimming took 0 bases from V and 3 from J, leaving 9 bases between them. CDR3 DNA: TGCGCCAGCAGCCAAGATATGGGCGGCTACGAGCAGTACTTC. It codes for CASSQDMGGYEQYF.

The table lists this clone with a few counts. V gene TRBV7-9 combines with J gene TRBJ2-3; D not certain. Per germline, CDR1 SEHNR and CDR2 FQNEAQ (reference sequence). CDR3 length equals 13 residues. V was trimmed by 11 bases and J by 0 bases, leaving 12 bases between them. The CDR3 spells CAAKFLSTDTQYF. The CDR3 nucleotides are TGTGCCGCGAAATTCCTTAGCACAGATACGCAGTATTTT.

This chain links TRBV19 with TRBJ2-6, with D hard to call. The germline V and J ends were trimmed by 3 bases and 6 bases, with 6 bases remaining between them. The CDR3 is 13 amino acids. Germline CDR1 reads LNHDA; CDR2 reads SQIVND (reference sequence). CDR3 in amino acids: CASSIGQANVLTF. The CDR3, as DNA: TGTGCCAGTAGTATTGGGCAGGCCAACGTCCTGACTTTC.

CDR3 bases: TGTGCCAGCAGCCACTTAGGGGGAAGGACTGAAGCTTTCTTT. This gives the protein CASSHLGGRTEAFF. The chain uses TRBV7-9 and TRBJ1-1; maybe TRBD1 (6 bases). The length of the CDR3 is 14 residues. Germline CDR1 and CDR2: SEHNR and FQNEAQ (reference sequence). V lost 5 bases and J lost 5, with 15 bases in between.

The chain combines TRBV6-1 with TRBJ2-7; D tentatively fits TRBD1 or TRBD2 (5 bases each). In germline, CDR1 is MNHNS, CDR2 SASEGT. The CDR3 loop spans 13 amino acids. With 8 bases removed from V and 3 bases from J, the gap between germline ends came to 14 bases. The CDR3 bases are TGTGCCAGCCGGGGCAACTACTTCTACGAGCAGTACTTC. This sequence encodes CASRGNYFYEQYF.

V is TRBV19 and J is TRBJ1-2; tentative D call: TRBD1 (5 bases). The CDR3 contains 12 residues. Looked up from germline, CDR1 is LNHDA and CDR2 is SQIVND (reference sequence). Deletions cut 7 bases from V and 8 bases from J, with 14 bases between. The CDR3 reads CASNRGFSGYTF. CDR3 bases: TGTGCCAGTAATAGGGGTTTCAGCGGCTACACCTTC.

The chain links TRBV7-2 to TRBJ2-5; the match to TRBD2 covers 9 bases. This CDR3 comprises 16 residues. Germline CDR1 is SGHTA and CDR2 is FQGNSA. Trimming at V came to 1 base and at J to 7 bases, leaving 10 bases not matched to a gene. The CDR3 DNA is TGTGCCAGCAGCTTAGGCTCTAGCGGGACCCAGGGGACCCAGTACTTC. Encoded protein: CASSLGSSGTQGTQYF.

This clone showed up just once. V is TRBV29-1 and J is TRBJ2-3; 8 bases align to TRBD1. CDR1 and CDR2 from the germline V gene are SQVTM and ANQGSEA. The CDR3 length is 13 residues. V lost 6 bases and J lost 4; bases outside the gene matches: 6. The CDR3 reads CSVRDRLSDTQYF. DNA for the CDR3: TGCAGCGTCCGGGACAGGCTATCAGATACGCAGTATTTT.

The J gene is TRBJ1-1, the V gene TRBV21-1. TRBV21-1 is flagged as a pseudogene. There are 13 residues in the CDR3. CDR3 DNA: TGTGCCAGCAGCAAAAGGGCGGGGAGTAAAGCTTTCTTT. Translation gives CASSKRAGSKAFF.

The chain recombines TRBV6-1 with TRBJ2-7, with D perhaps TRBD1 (6 bases). CDR1 is MNHNS, CDR2 SASEGT, per germline. V was clipped by 3 bases and J by 2 bases, with 8 bases between them. This CDR3 contains 13 residues. CDR3 protein: CASSDHRAYEQYF. CDR3 sequence (DNA): TGTGCCAGCAGTGACCACAGGGCCTACGAGCAGTACTTC.

Of note for this clone: A much larger clone lies one base from this, so it may be a read error. This specimen includes other DNA sequences encoding the same CDR3. The chain links TRBV4-1 to TRBJ1-2, with a weak D call TRBD1 (5 bases). Germline V gene lookup returns CDR1 MGHRA and CDR2 YSYEKL. The CDR3 covers 13 residues. V was shortened by 0 bases and J by 8 bases, with 10 bases between the two germline ends. The CDR3 loop is CASSQEGPSGYTF. The DNA for the CDR3 is TGCGCCAGCAGCCAAGAGGGACCAAGCGGCTACACCTTC.

This clone has only one observation. The V and J genes are TRBV29-1 and TRBJ1-2; D gene unclear. Germline V gives CDR1 SQVTM, CDR2 ANQGSEA. V gave up 0 bases and J gave up 2 bases, with 10 bases separating them. The CDR3 has 14 residues. Written as DNA, the CDR3 is TGCAGCGTTGAAGACGGCGTACGCAACTATGGCTACACCTTC. Protein sequence: CSVEDGVRNYGYTF.

The chain is built from TRBV5-1 and TRBJ1-4; D unclear. Germline V lookup: CDR1 SGHRS, CDR2 YFSETQ. CDR3 length equals 14 residues. Trimming cost V 2 bases and J 8 bases, with 13 bases left between them. DNA for the CDR3: TGCGCCAGCAGCTTAGGCACATGGGAAGAAAAACTGTTTTTT. It is translated as CASSLGTWEEKLFF.

The chain links TRBV7-3 to TRBJ2-7; D unresolved. V dropped 1 base and J dropped 7 bases, with 17 bases sitting between them. CDR3 size: 15 residues. The germline V gene has CDR1 SGHTA and CDR2 FQGTGA. The CDR3 bases are TGTGCCAGCAGCTTAAAGAGGCCGATGACGTGGGAGCAGTACTTC. Amino acids: CASSLKRPMTWEQYF.

The CDR3 reads CASSWGQGNNYGYTF. CDR3 nucleotide sequence: TGTGCCAGCAGCTGGGGACAGGGGAATAACTATGGCTACACCTTC. The V gene is TRBV5-5, the J gene TRBJ1-2, with 10 bases identical to TRBD1. V was clipped by 3 bases and J by 1 base; unmatched bases: 3. This CDR3 has 15 residues. CDR1 and CDR2 (germline): SGHKS, YYEKEE (reference sequence).

The V gene is TRBV7-8, the J gene TRBJ2-7; 10 nucleotides agree with TRBD1. Per germline, CDR1 SGHVS and CDR2 FQNEAQ. Trimming at V came to 3 bases and at J to 6 bases, leaving 8 bases not matched to a gene. The CDR3 totals 15 residues. As DNA, the CDR3 is TGTGCCAGCAGCTTCCAGGCGGGACAGGGGCCCGAGCAGTACTTC. Amino acid sequence: CASSFQAGQGPEQYF.

The chain links TRBV27 to TRBJ2-2, with 12 bases identical to TRBD2. The CDR3 runs to 21 residues. The V segment lost 2 bases and the J segment 3 bases; nucleotides outside the gene matches: 16. Per the germline V gene, CDR1 is MNHEY and CDR2 is SMNVEV (reference sequence). CDR3 residues: CASSLRVWASGGALDTGELFF. CDR3 in DNA: TGTGCCAGCAGTTTAAGGGTCTGGGCTAGCGGGGGGGCGCTGGACACCGGGGAGCTGTTTTTT.